This paragraph covers one T cell receptor (beta chain) sequence. Antigen: not known. Primers for the PCR totalled 60 Vbeta and 13 Jbeta. Measured with immunoSEQ multiplex PCR; TCRdb has only the in-frame clones, and not every one. This table holds some 90,000 clones, roughly 80% found once. This sample was included in a study of cytomegalovirus exposure and HLA in healthy donors. Trimming removed 2 bases from V and 3 bases from J, with 10 bases in between. Germline V lookup: CDR1 SGHDT, CDR2 YYEEEE. There are 14 residues in the CDR3. The study's findings and limits: Researchers had no immune exposure information except CMV serostatus available.

The sequenced sample was PBMCs. This receptor was identified in a man aged 40-50 years in good health and CMV-seronegative. V usage is TRBV5-6 and J usage is TRBJ2-3; D gene ambiguous. DNA for the CDR3: TGTGCCAGCAGCTTAGGTTCGGGTACAGATACGCAGTATTTT. Amino acid sequence: CASSLGSGTDTQYF.